This T cell receptor beta chain was identified in a study of blood T cell repertoires in COVID-19. Participants spanned ages about 18 to 95 years and resided in some 22 US areas. Cohorts were assigned according to the clinical history that participants reported. Symptom resolution, clearance, or two negative PCRs marked donors in Cohort 3 as recovered. In the study's own analysis: Estimation of nucleated cell counts was performed using reference gene primer amplification. The data were produced by immunoSEQ multiplex PCR, yet TCRdb's version contains in-frame clones alone and is incomplete. V and J calls and clone size are copied from that table; D and trimming were computed from the DNA. The top ten clones hold about 2.3% of a sample with some 200,000 clones, 87% of them seen once. Trimming removed 2 bases from V and 7 bases from J, with 9 bases in between. The germline CDR1 and CDR2 sequences are SEHNR and FQNEAQ (reference sequence). The CDR3 length is 13 residues.

The V and J genes are TRBV7-9 and TRBJ2-1; D remains unclear. The receptor was isolated from a woman aged 25-40 years who had recovered from COVID-19. The source material was PBMCs or T cells enriched from blood (not recorded which). The CDR3 protein is CASSLTQANEQFF. The DNA for the CDR3 is TGTGCCAGCAGCTTAACCCAAGCAAATGAGCAGTTCTTC.